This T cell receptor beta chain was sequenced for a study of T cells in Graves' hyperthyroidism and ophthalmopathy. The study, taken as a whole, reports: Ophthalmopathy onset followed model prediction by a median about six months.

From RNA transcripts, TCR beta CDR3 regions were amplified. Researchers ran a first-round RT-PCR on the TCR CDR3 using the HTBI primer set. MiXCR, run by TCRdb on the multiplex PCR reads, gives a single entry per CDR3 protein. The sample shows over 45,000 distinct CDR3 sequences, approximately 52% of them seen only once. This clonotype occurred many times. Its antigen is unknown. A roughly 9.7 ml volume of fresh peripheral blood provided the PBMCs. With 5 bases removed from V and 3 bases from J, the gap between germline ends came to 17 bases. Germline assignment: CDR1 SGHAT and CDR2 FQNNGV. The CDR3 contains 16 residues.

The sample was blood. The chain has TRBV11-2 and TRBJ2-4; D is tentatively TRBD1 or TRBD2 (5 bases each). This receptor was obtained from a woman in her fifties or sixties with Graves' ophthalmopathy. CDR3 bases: TGTGCCAGCAGCGCCTCACTCAGGGACGTCAAAAACATTCAGTACTTC. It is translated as CASSASLRDVKNIQYF.